The next 3 T cell receptor beta chains were all read from a single sample in a study of cytomegalovirus exposure and HLA in healthy donors. Vbeta (60) and Jbeta (13) primers were used in the PCR. Measured with immunoSEQ multiplex PCR; TCRdb has only the in-frame clones, and not every one. The data hold 150,000 to 200,000 clones, with 80% to 85% observed a single time. Sequences were obtained from PBMCs. These receptors were collected from a boy aged 5-17 years in good health and CMV-seronegative.

The chain recombines TRBV30 with TRBJ2-2; no clear D. Trimming left V 2 bases short and J 8 bases short, with 6 bases between. Germline V lookup: CDR1 GTSNPN, CDR2 SVGIG (reference sequence). This CDR3 is built from 11 residues. CDR3 in amino acids: CAWSLGGELFF. Here the CDR3 DNA reads TGTGCCTGGAGTCTAGGAGGGGAGCTGTTTTTT.

The chain couples TRBV30 to TRBJ2-1; TRBD2 aligns across 7 bases. The CDR3 has 14 amino acids. Germline V CDR1 and CDR2: GTSNPN, SVGIG (reference sequence). V lost 0 bases, J lost 8 bases, and 7 bases stayed unmatched. In DNA, the CDR3 is TGTGCCTGGAGTGTTGCCCTAGCGGCCGATGAGCAGTTCTTC. It is translated as CAWSVALAADEQFF.

The rearrangement joins TRBV5-1 to TRBJ2-7; TRBD2 matches at 9 bases. CDR1 is SGHRS and CDR2 is YFSETQ in the germline V gene. This CDR3 contains 18 residues. The V gene end was trimmed by 5 bases and the J gene end by 1 base; junction bases not matched to a gene: 16. The CDR3 region is CASSPQWVLAGSSYEQYF. In DNA form, the CDR3 reads TGCGCCAGCAGTCCTCAGTGGGTCCTAGCGGGGAGTTCCTACGAGCAGTACTTC.